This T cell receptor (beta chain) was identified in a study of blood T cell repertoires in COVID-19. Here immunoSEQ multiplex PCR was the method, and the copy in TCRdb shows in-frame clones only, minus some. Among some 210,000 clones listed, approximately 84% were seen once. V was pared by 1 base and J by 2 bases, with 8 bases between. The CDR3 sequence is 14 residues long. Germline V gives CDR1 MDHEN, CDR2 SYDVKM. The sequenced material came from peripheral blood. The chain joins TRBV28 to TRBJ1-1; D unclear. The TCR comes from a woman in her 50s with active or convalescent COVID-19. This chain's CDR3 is CASSLSQPNTEAFF. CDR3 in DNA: TGTGCCAGCAGTTTATCACAACCCAACACTGAAGCTTTCTTT. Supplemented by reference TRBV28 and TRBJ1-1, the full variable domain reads DVKVTQSSRYLVKRTGEKVFLECVQDMDHENMFWYRQDPGLGLRLIYFSYDVKMKEKGDIPEGYSVSREKKERFSLILESASTNQTSMYLCASSLSQPNTEAFFGQGTRLTVV.